The 21 T cell receptor beta chains listed next were all sequenced from one sample in a study of shared clonotypes between healthy human individuals. Method: immunoSEQ multiplex PCR; TCRdb's copy keeps in-frame clones and lacks some. The data hold 1.5 million to 2.5 million clones, with about 95% observed a single time. Naivety among CD8 cells was defined by CD45RO negativity and positive CCR7 selection, thereby excluding terminally differentiated effector memory CD45RA+ cells. The sample taken for sequencing was naive CD8+ T cells sorted from blood. These receptor sequences come from a man in his late teens or twenties in good health.

In regard to this clone: The sample holds other DNA sequences that translate to the same CDR3. V gene TRBV19 combines with J gene TRBJ2-2; D is ambiguous. The V and J ends lost 5 bases and 2 bases respectively, with 3 bases between them. CDR3 length equals 12 residues. Germline CDR1 reads LNHDA; CDR2 reads SQIVND (reference sequence). DNA of the CDR3: TGTGCCAGTAGTCCCAACACCGGGGAGCTGTTTTTT. Encoded protein: CASSPNTGELFF.

The chain carries TRBV12-5 and TRBJ2-5; D may be TRBD1 (6 bases). Between the trimmed V and J ends, which lost 2 bases and 2 bases, there was a span of 12 bases. Germline V gene data show CDR1 as LGHNT and CDR2 as FRNRAP. This CDR3 region has 15 residues. Written as DNA, the CDR3 is TGTGCTAGTGGTTTGTTCAGGGGTCCTCAAGAGACCCAGTACTTC. It specifies CASGLFRGPQETQYF.

The chain carries TRBV10-1 and TRBJ1-1; a possible D gene is TRBD1 (6 bases). Trimming left V 4 bases short and J 0 bases short, with 12 bases between. The CDR3 loop spans 15 amino acids. Germline V gene data show CDR1 as WNHNN and CDR2 as SYGVQD (reference sequence). The CDR3 DNA sequence: TGCGCCAGCAGTGGCAACGGGGACATGAACACTGAAGCTTTCTTT. It specifies CASSGNGDMNTEAFF.

The chain employs TRBV7-6 and TRBJ2-5; TRBD1 agrees at 9 bases. The CDR3 runs to 17 residues. Germline CDR1 is SGHVS and CDR2 is FNYEAQ. V shed 1 base, J shed 5 bases, and the junction held 11 bases outside the gene matches. Written as DNA, the CDR3 is TGTGCCAGCAGCTTAGGGGGATGGACAGGGGAACGGGAGACCCAGTACTTC. Protein: CASSLGGWTGERETQYF.

The V gene is TRBV5-6, the J gene TRBJ1-4; D gene unclear. The ends were cut back, 0 bases at V and 3 bases at J, with 15 bases in the middle. The CDR3 runs 17 residues. Germline V lookup: CDR1 SGHDT, CDR2 YYEEEE. CDR3: CASSLEGTAFPNEKLFF. CDR3 sequence (DNA): TGTGCCAGCAGCTTGGAGGGTACAGCCTTCCCTAATGAAAAACTGTTTTTT.

CDR3: CASSFHGGTDTQYF. DNA of the CDR3: TGTGCCAGCAGCTTCCACGGGGGCACAGATACGCAGTATTTT. The chain links TRBV5-4 to TRBJ2-3, with D possibly being TRBD2 (5 bases). Germline CDR1 and CDR2: SGHNT and YYREEE (reference sequence). The length of the CDR3 is 14 residues. With 2 bases removed from V and 1 base from J, the gap between germline ends came to 8 bases.

The J gene is TRBJ1-1, the V gene TRBV5-1; tentative D call: TRBD1 (6 bases). The CDR3 loop spans 14 amino acids. V shed 6 bases and J shed 7 bases, with 19 bases lying between them. Germline loops: CDR1 SGHRS, CDR2 YFSETQ. The CDR3 loop is CASKNHQDSFEAFF. The DNA for the CDR3 is TGCGCCAGCAAAAACCACCAGGACAGTTTTGAAGCTTTCTTT.

The chain carries TRBV9 and TRBJ1-2; TRBD1 might be the D (5 bases). The V end lost 6 bases, the J end lost 4 bases, and 7 bases lay between the germline ends. Germline V gives CDR1 SGDLS, CDR2 YYNGEE. There are 11 residues in the CDR3. The CDR3 region has the DNA TGTGCCAGCACAGACAGCTATGGCTACACCTTC. It yields the protein CASTDSYGYTF. Together with reference TRBV9 and TRBJ1-2, the CDR3 gives the full variable domain: DSGVTQTPKHLITATGQRVTLRCSPRSGDLSVYWYQQSLDQGLQFLIQYYNGEERAKGNILERFSAQQFPDLHSELNLSSLELGDSALYFCASTDSYGYTFGSGTRLTVV.

J is TRBJ2-7 and V is TRBV19, with D possibly being TRBD2 (6 bases). V was shortened by 2 bases and J by 2 bases, with 13 bases between the two germline ends. The CDR3 is 15 residues long. The germline V gene has CDR1 LNHDA and CDR2 SQIVND (reference sequence). The CDR3 loop is CASSITGTGTYEQYF. DNA of the CDR3: TGTGCCAGTAGTATAACTGGGACTGGGACCTACGAGCAGTACTTC.

The chain carries TRBV30 and TRBJ2-3; D may match TRBD1 or TRBD2 (6 bases each). Germline CDR1 is GTSNPN and CDR2 is SVGIG (reference sequence). The CDR3 loop spans 14 amino acids. V lost 5 bases and J 4 bases, leaving 16 bases between the germline ends. The CDR3 protein is CAWSRSGASDTQYF. The CDR3 coding sequence is TGTGCCTGGTCCCGGTCGGGGGCCTCAGATACGCAGTATTTT.

A remark on this clone: This sample includes further DNA sequences coding for the same CDR3. The gene calls are TRBV5-1 and TRBJ2-2; D possibly uses TRBD1 or TRBD2 (5 bases each). CDR1 and CDR2 (germline): SGHRS, YFSETQ. Trimming took off 2 bases at V and 6 bases at J, with 11 bases between the two ends. The CDR3 contains 14 residues. The CDR3 nucleotides are TGCGCCAGCAGCTTAACGGGGCCGGCCGGGGAGCTGTTTTTT. Its protein product is CASSLTGPAGELFF.

The chain uses TRBV28 and TRBJ2-7, with a tentative D call TRBD1 (6 bases). This CDR3 region has 13 residues. Germline V gene sequence: CDR1 MDHEN, CDR2 SYDVKM. V lost 5 bases and J 3 bases, leaving 11 bases between the germline ends. The CDR3 DNA reads TGTGCCAGCAGTGCTCAGGGGAACTACGAGCAGTACTTC. Translated: CASSAQGNYEQYF. Filled out from reference TRBV28 and TRBJ2-7, the complete variable domain reads DVKVTQSSRYLVKRTGEKVFLECVQDMDHENMFWYRQDPGLGLRLIYFSYDVKMKEKGDIPEGYSVSREKKERFSLILESASTNQTSMYLCASSAQGNYEQYFGPGTRLTVT.

The chain is built from TRBV7-8 and TRBJ2-7, with TRBD1 identical over 7 bases. This CDR3 is built from 15 residues. CDR1 is SGHVS, CDR2 FQNEAQ, per germline. V shed 2 bases, J shed 7 bases, and the junction held 11 bases outside the gene matches. Here the CDR3 reads CASSLSTGTSGEQYF. In DNA, the CDR3 is TGTGCCAGCAGCTTATCGACAGGGACCTCCGGGGAGCAGTACTTC.

The rearrangement links TRBV11-3 to TRBJ1-6, with no clear D. Trimming stripped 0 bases from V and 9 bases from J, with 9 bases between. The CDR3 sequence is 14 residues long. The germline CDR1 and CDR2 sequences are SGHNT and YENEEA. CDR3 bases: TGTGCCAGCAGCTTAGATGTAAAGGGTTCACCCCTCCACTTT. Protein product: CASSLDVKGSPLHF.

Comments on this clone: This sample includes further DNA sequences coding for the same CDR3. The chain recombines TRBV7-9 with TRBJ2-5; D uncertain. Germline V lookup: CDR1 SEHNR, CDR2 FQNEAQ (reference sequence). V was cut by 3 bases and J by 2 bases, with 4 bases left in between. There are 12 residues in the CDR3. The CDR3 loop is CASSLAQETQYF. Written as DNA, the CDR3 is TGTGCCAGCAGCTTGGCTCAAGAGACCCAGTACTTC.

The chain links TRBV9 to TRBJ2-3; 9 bases agree with TRBD2. Germline-derived CDR1 and CDR2 are SGDLS and YYNGEE. V lost 0 bases, J lost 1 base, and 6 bases stayed unmatched. This CDR3 spans 17 amino acids. For the CDR3, the DNA is TGTGCCAGCAGCGTAGCTCTTAGCGGGGGAGGCACAGATACGCAGTATTTT. Protein sequence: CASSVALSGGGTDTQYF.

This clone was seen once. The sample contains more than one DNA sequence encoding this CDR3. This sequence joins TRBV30 and TRBJ2-2; 7 bases align to TRBD2. Germline assignment: CDR1 GTSNPN and CDR2 SVGIG (reference sequence). J gave up 2 bases and V 1 base, and 4 bases lay outside the gene matches. The CDR3 runs to 15 residues. The CDR3 loop is CAWSAGTINTGELFF. The DNA for the CDR3 is TGTGCCTGGAGTGCCGGGACTATAAACACCGGGGAGCTGTTTTTT.

This CDR3 is CASSLNQGEVEGYTF. DNA of the CDR3: TGCGCCAGCAGCTTAAACCAGGGAGAGGTGGAAGGCTACACCTTC. The chain couples TRBV5-1 to TRBJ1-2; D is perhaps TRBD1 (5 bases). The CDR3 is made up of 15 amino acids. V lost 2 bases and J 8 bases, leaving 19 bases between the germline ends. CDR1 SGHRS and CDR2 YFSETQ come from the germline V gene.

This chain connects TRBV14 to TRBJ2-7; TRBD1 aligns across 9 bases. The CDR3 covers 15 residues. Germline-derived CDR1 and CDR2 are SGHDN and FVKESK. V trimming: 2 bases; J trimming: 4 bases; junction bases outside the gene matches: 6. CDR3 nucleotide sequence: TGTGCCAGCAGCCAATTGGTACAGGGGGCTTACGAGCAGTACTTC. Translation: CASSQLVQGAYEQYF.

The V and J genes are TRBV7-6 and TRBJ2-7; D might be TRBD1 (6 bases). Trimming took 1 base from V and 1 from J, leaving 11 bases between them. The V gene's germline CDR1 is SGHVS and CDR2 FNYEAQ. There are 15 residues in the CDR3. DNA of the CDR3: TGTGCCAGCAGCTTAGGGTCAGGGGCGTCCTACGAGCAGTACTTC. This sequence encodes CASSLGSGASYEQYF.

This chain connects TRBV6-5 to TRBJ2-7; the match to TRBD1 covers 8 bases. The length of the CDR3 is 16 residues. Germline CDR1 reads MNHEY; CDR2 reads SVGAGI. J was trimmed by 5 bases and V by 0 bases; bases with no gene match: 9. In DNA, the CDR3 is TGTGCCAGCAGTTACTCTTGGGGACAGGTTAACGACGAGCAGTACTTC. It encodes CASSYSWGQVNDEQYF.